The 6 T cell receptor beta chains below all came from one sample that was sequenced in a study of cytomegalovirus exposure and HLA in healthy donors. Both 60 Vbeta primers and 13 Jbeta primers went into the PCR. The data were produced by immunoSEQ multiplex PCR, yet TCRdb's version contains in-frame clones alone and is incomplete. This sample has around 200,000 clones, with about four fifths found just once. The sequencing sample was made of PBMCs. The origin of the receptors is a woman aged 45-65 years in good health and CMV-seropositive.

The sample holds a few counts of this clone. This chain connects TRBV4-2 to TRBJ2-3, with 8 bases lining up with TRBD2. The CDR3 length is 17 residues. Looked up from germline, CDR1 is LGHNA and CDR2 is YNFKEQ. The V gene end was trimmed by 1 base and the J gene end by 0 bases; junction bases not matched to a gene: 6. Here the CDR3 reads CASSQARGGGSTDTQYF. CDR3 coding DNA: TGTGCCAGCAGCCAAGCTCGCGGCGGGGGGAGCACAGATACGCAGTATTTT.

This clone was observed a few times. The genes are TRBV5-5 and TRBJ1-1; D gene uncertain. Trimming stripped 0 bases from V and 0 bases from J, with 9 bases between. Germline CDR1 SGHKS, CDR2 YYEKEE (reference sequence). This CDR3 has 15 amino acids. CDR3 amino acids: CASSLDPLLNTEAFF. The CDR3 nucleotides are TGTGCCAGCAGCTTGGATCCCCTTTTGAACACTGAAGCTTTCTTT.

V usage is TRBV7-2 and J usage is TRBJ2-2; 9 nucleotides agree with TRBD2. Germline values: CDR1 SGHTA, CDR2 FQGNSA. This CDR3 contains 17 residues. V trimming: 5 bases; J trimming: 4 bases; junction bases outside the gene matches: 11. CDR3 nucleotides: TGTGCCAGCAGCCTTACAGGGGCGGGGGGGCCCACCGGGGAGCTGTTTTTT. This translates into CASSLTGAGGPTGELFF.

This clone was observed once. This chain joins TRBV5-1 and TRBJ2-5; maybe TRBD2 (6 bases). Trimming left V 8 bases short and J 4 bases short, with 15 bases between. The CDR3 has 13 residues. CDR1 is SGHRS and CDR2 is YFSETQ in the germline V gene. The CDR3 nucleotides are TGCGCCAGTCGAGTCGGGACTCCAGAGACCCAGTACTTC. Its protein is CASRVGTPETQYF.

This clone is a singleton in its sample. This chain links TRBV30 with TRBJ1-6; the match to TRBD1 covers 10 bases. The germline V gene has CDR1 GTSNPN and CDR2 SVGIG (reference sequence). Trimming cost V 5 bases and J 7 bases; bases outside gene matches: 5. This CDR3 comprises 14 residues. The CDR3 region is CAWAGQGDNSPLHF. As DNA, the CDR3 is TGTGCCTGGGCCGGACAGGGGGACAATTCACCCCTCCACTTT.

This chain uses TRBV5-1 with TRBJ2-3; 8 bases are shared with TRBD2. Germline trimming cut 0 bases from V and 4 bases from J; bases unmatched to any gene: 10. Germline-derived CDR1 and CDR2 are SGHRS and YFSETQ. The CDR3 runs to 17 residues. The CDR3 DNA follows: TGCGCCAGCAGCTTGGGTATCGTCGGGGGGGGAGCAGATACGCAGTATTTT. This codes for CASSLGIVGGGADTQYF.